Listed here is a single T cell receptor beta chain. This record belongs to a study of cytomegalovirus exposure and HLA in healthy donors. A multiplex PCR was run with 60 Vbeta primers and 13 Jbeta primers. Clones were read by immunoSEQ multiplex PCR, and TCRdb kept only the in-frame ones, dropping some. The sample lists around 160,000 clones, roughly two thirds seen once, with roughly 4% in the top ten. Germline lookup yields CDR1 SEHNR and CDR2 FQNEAQ (reference sequence). V lost 1 base and J lost 4, with 10 bases in between. The CDR3 is 14 residues long. The TCR sequence derives from a young woman in good health and CMV-seropositive. The V call is TRBV7-9, the J call TRBJ1-1; no clear D gene. The sequenced sample consisted of PBMCs. CDR3 sequence reads: CASSLGPYGTEAFF. The CDR3 DNA reads as TGTGCCAGCAGCTTAGGTCCGTACGGCACTGAAGCTTTCTTT.